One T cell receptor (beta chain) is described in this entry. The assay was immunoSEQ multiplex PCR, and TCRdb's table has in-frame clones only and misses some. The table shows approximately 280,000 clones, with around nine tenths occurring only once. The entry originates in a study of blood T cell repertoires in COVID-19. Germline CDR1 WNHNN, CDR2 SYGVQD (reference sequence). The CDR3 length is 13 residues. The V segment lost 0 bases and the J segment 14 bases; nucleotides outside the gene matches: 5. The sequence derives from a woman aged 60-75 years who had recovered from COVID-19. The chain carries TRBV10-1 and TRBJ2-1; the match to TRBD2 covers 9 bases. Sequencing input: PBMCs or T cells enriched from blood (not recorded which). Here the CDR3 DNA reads TGCGCCAGCAGTGAGTCAGTAGCGGGAGAGGAGTTCTTC. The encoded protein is CASSESVAGEEFF.